A single sample is the source of the 13 T cell receptor beta chains below, sequenced in a study of cytomegalovirus exposure and HLA in healthy donors. The PCR used 60 Vbeta and 13 Jbeta primers. Libraries were prepared by immunoSEQ multiplex PCR; TCRdb keeps only in-frame clonotypes and omits some of them. The repertoire has approximately 260,000 clones, approximately 91% of them found once; the top ten carry about 1.7%. Input material: PBMCs. The receptors stem from a girl under 10 years old in good health and CMV-seronegative.

Here the CDR3 reads CASSPEGGQGLHF. CDR3 bases: TGTGCCAGCAGCCCCGAGGGGGGACAGGGTCTGCATTTT. This chain uses TRBV11-1 with TRBJ1-5; 9 bases fit TRBD1. V lost 5 bases, J lost 15 bases, and 11 bases stayed unmatched. Germline CDR1 reads SGHAT; CDR2 reads FQDESV (reference sequence). This CDR3 has 13 residues.

This chain uses TRBV5-4 with TRBJ2-3, with D maybe TRBD2 (5 bases). CDR1 is SGHNT and CDR2 is YYREEE in the germline V gene (reference sequence). The CDR3 has 12 amino acids. The V end lost 3 bases, the J end lost 4 bases, and 6 bases lay between the germline ends. The CDR3 nucleotides read TGTGCCAGCAGCTCGAGGGCAGATACGCAGTATTTT. Residues: CASSSRADTQYF.

The count of this clone is one. The rearrangement links TRBV5-1 to TRBJ2-3; 16 bases line up with TRBD2. V trimming: 4 bases; J trimming: 0 bases; junction bases outside the gene matches: 5. CDR3 length: 18 residues. Germline CDR1 SGHRS, CDR2 YFSETQ. CDR3 residues: CASSVPGLAGGSTDTQYF. CDR3 coding DNA: TGCGCCAGCAGCGTACCGGGACTAGCGGGAGGGAGCACAGATACGCAGTATTTT.

Details on this clone: Other DNA sequences in the sample encode the same CDR3. The chain recombines TRBV15 with TRBJ1-6; D is uncertain. CDR3 length: 15 amino acids. The germline gives CDR1 LNHNV, CDR2 YYDKDF (reference sequence). With 0 bases removed from V and 9 bases from J, the gap between germline ends came to 12 bases. CDR3 sequence reads: CATSRDRGGGSPLHF. The CDR3 DNA follows: TGTGCCACCAGCAGAGATCGGGGTGGAGGTTCACCCCTCCACTTT.

The chain is built from TRBV19 and TRBJ1-1, with D perhaps matching TRBD1 (5 bases). Germline CDR1 reads LNHDA; CDR2 reads SQIVND (reference sequence). CDR3 length equals 16 residues. V lost 1 base to trimming and J lost 0 bases, with 12 bases between them. As DNA, the CDR3 is TGTGCCAGTAGTATAGGGACATTACGTATGAACACTGAAGCTTTCTTT. It yields the protein CASSIGTLRMNTEAFF.

The J gene is TRBJ1-1, the V gene TRBV18; 9 nucleotides agree with TRBD1. The CDR3 loop spans 14 amino acids. V lost 4 bases and J lost 3; bases outside the gene matches: 3. Germline V gene data show CDR1 as KGHSH and CDR2 as LQKENI. The CDR3 spells CASSRQGEYTEAFF. CDR3 coding DNA: TGTGCCAGCTCACGACAGGGGGAGTACACTGAAGCTTTCTTT.

This chain connects TRBV29-1 to TRBJ1-4; TRBD1 aligns across 8 bases. The CDR3 spans 13 residues. V shed 4 bases and J 6 bases; nucleotides not matched to a gene: 4. In germline, CDR1 is SQVTM, CDR2 ANQGSEA. The CDR3 protein is CSVAPGGDEKLFF. The DNA for the CDR3 is TGCAGCGTTGCTCCAGGGGGCGATGAAAAACTGTTTTTT.

The V and J genes are TRBV6-5 and TRBJ2-7; D is unclear. CDR1 MNHEY and CDR2 SVGAGI come from the germline V gene. The length of the CDR3 is 11 residues. V dropped 3 bases and J dropped 5 bases, with 5 bases sitting between them. CDR3 sequence: CASSYRDEQYF. CDR3 sequence (DNA): TGTGCCAGCAGTTATCGGGACGAGCAGTACTTC.

This sequence joins TRBV19 and TRBJ2-3; possible D gene TRBD1, 5 bases. The CDR3 runs 13 residues. Looked up from germline, CDR1 is LNHDA and CDR2 is SQIVND (reference sequence). The V and J ends lost 6 bases and 1 base respectively, with 8 bases between them. CDR3 nucleotides: TGTGCCAGTAGGGAGACAGGCACAGATACGCAGTATTTT. Amino acids: CASRETGTDTQYF.

The chain joins TRBV7-9 to TRBJ2-1; the match to TRBD2 covers 8 bases. Germline CDR1 SEHNR, CDR2 FQNEAQ (reference sequence). The CDR3 covers 15 residues. The ends lost 0 bases at V and 6 bases at J; junction bases unmatched: 4. The CDR3 coding sequence is TGTGCCAGCAGCTTAGCGGGGCTAGCGGGCAATGAGCAGTTCTTC. Translation: CASSLAGLAGNEQFF.

The chain uses TRBV7-9 and TRBJ2-7, with TRBD1 matching over 8 bases. CDR3 length: 14 residues. Germline V gives CDR1 SEHNR, CDR2 FQNEAQ (reference sequence). The V segment lost 5 bases and the J segment 9 bases; nucleotides outside the gene matches: 12. The CDR3 DNA follows: TGTGCCAGCAGCCACCCGGACAGGGATGAAGGGCAGTACTTC. It is translated as CASSHPDRDEGQYF.

This chain links TRBV30 with TRBJ2-5; 9 nucleotides line up with TRBD1. CDR1 is GTSNPN and CDR2 is SVGIG in the germline V gene (reference sequence). This CDR3 has 12 residues. V was pared by 1 base and J by 9 bases, with 3 bases of the junction left unmatched. CDR3 sequence (DNA): TGTGCCTGGAGTGCGGGGACAGGGCCCCAGTACTTC. Translating gives CAWSAGTGPQYF.

This clone was observed once. V is TRBV12-1 and J is TRBJ1-1; TRBD1 is the table's D call, not checked against the DNA. TRBV12-1 is a pseudogene locus. The CDR3 spans 15 residues. The CDR3 region has the DNA TGTGCCAGCAGCTTGGCGGGACAGGTGAACACTGAAGCTTTCTTT. Amino acid sequence: CASSLAGQVNTEAFF.